The 3 T cell receptor beta chains below were found in one sample sequenced in a study of T cells after posttransplantation cyclophosphamide. The table came from immunoSEQ multiplex PCR; TCRdb's copy has only in-frame clones and leaves some out. The sample lists some 20,000 clones; 95% to 98% were seen once. The naive gate required viable CD3+CD4+ or CD3+CD8+ cells with CCR7+CD45RA+CD45RO-CD95-CD27+CD28+ phenotype. The sequencing input was naive CD4+ T cells sorted from PBMCs. The receptors originated from a man aged 40-49 years in good health, CMV-negative, and a related stem cell transplant donor.

Regarding this clone: Likely a read error: the CDR3 ends without its conserved phenylalanine or tryptophan. This chain joins TRBV5-8 and TRBJ1-5; no reliable D call. CDR1 and CDR2 (germline): SGHTS, YDEGEE. This CDR3 spans 15 amino acids. V was shortened by 0 bases and J by 7 bases, with 14 bases between the two germline ends. Written as DNA, the CDR3 is TGTGCCAGCAGCTTGGGGAGGGCTATTAACCAGCCCCAGCATCTT. This sequence encodes CASSLGRAINQPQHL.

The chain employs TRBV7-3 and TRBJ1-1; TRBD1 aligns across 8 bases. The V and J ends lost 2 bases and 1 base, in that order; junction bases with no gene match: 3. The CDR3 contains 15 residues. The germline V gene has CDR1 SGHTA and CDR2 FQGTGA. DNA of the CDR3: TGTGCCAGCAGCTTACTCGGGACAGGGAACACTGAAGCTTTCTTT. Protein product: CASSLLGTGNTEAFF.

This clone was recorded once. The V call is TRBV4-2, the J call TRBJ2-2, with TRBD2 matching 7 bases. V lost 0 bases to trimming and J lost 2 bases; unmatched junction nucleotides: 9. CDR3 size: 18 residues. Looked up from germline, CDR1 is LGHNA and CDR2 is YNFKEQ. CDR3 in DNA: TGTGCCAGCAGCCAAGAGGGAGGGGACCGCGCCAACACCGGGGAGCTGTTTTTT. Translating gives CASSQEGGDRANTGELFF.